These 18 T cell receptor beta chains came from one sample sequenced in a study of T cell changes during pregnancy in multiple sclerosis (dated by TCRdb to between 2019 and 2020). Library prep was done by the immunoSEQ multiplex PCR assay. TCRdb took over this immuneACCESS table, retaining in-frame rearrangements with V and J assigned. Such tables are incomplete; in checked studies, under half of the missing clones stem from an unresolved V gene, and the remainder is unexplained. The sample contains about 38,000 clones, 90% to 95% of them found a single time. The ten largest clonotypes hold roughly 6.1% of the sample. Sequenced material: CD8+ T cells from peripheral blood mononuclear cells, taken in the second trimester of pregnancy. These receptors were taken from a female donor with multiple sclerosis, enrolled in a pregnancy study.

This chain joins TRBV7-6 and TRBJ2-3; 11 nucleotides match TRBD2. The CDR3 length is 17 residues. CDR1 SGHVS and CDR2 FNYEAQ come from the germline V gene. V gave up 2 bases and J gave up 2 bases; unmatched junction bases: 6. CDR3 loop: CASSLFLAGGLTDTQYF. In nucleotides, the CDR3 is TGTGCCAGCAGCTTATTTCTAGCGGGAGGCCTCACAGATACGCAGTATTTT.

The genes are TRBV29-1 and TRBJ2-1; TRBD1 matches 9 bases. V trimming: 8 bases; J trimming: 6 bases; junction bases outside the gene matches: 11. Germline values: CDR1 SQVTM, CDR2 ANQGSEA. The CDR3 consists of 14 residues. This chain's CDR3 is CSSGDRGSFNEQFF. In DNA, the CDR3 is TGCAGCTCCGGCGACAGGGGGAGTTTCAATGAGCAGTTCTTC.

V and J are TRBV11-2 and TRBJ2-7; D unclear. The CDR3 is 16 residues long. From germline, CDR1 is SGHAT and CDR2 FQNNGV. Trimming stripped 0 bases from V and 0 bases from J, with 12 bases between. Written as DNA, the CDR3 is TGTGCCAGCAGCTTAGATGACATGTTAGTCTCCTACGAGCAGTACTTC. This translates into CASSLDDMLVSYEQYF.

This CDR3 is CASSRQTGFSSYEQYF. CDR3 nucleotide sequence: TGTGCCAGCAGCAGACAGACAGGTTTTAGCTCCTACGAGCAGTACTTC. V is TRBV9 and J is TRBJ2-7, with a tentative D call TRBD1 (6 bases). CDR3 length equals 16 residues. The germline V and J ends were trimmed by 4 bases and 0 bases, with 17 bases remaining between them. The germline CDR1 and CDR2 sequences are SGDLS and YYNGEE. Full variable domain (rest looked up from reference TRBV9 and TRBJ2-7): DSGVTQTPKHLITATGQRVTLRCSPRSGDLSVYWYQQSLDQGLQFLIQYYNGEERAKGNILERFSAQQFPDLHSELNLSSLELGDSALYFCASSRQTGFSSYEQYFGPGTRLTVT.

In its sample, this clone is medium-sized. V is TRBV19 and J is TRBJ2-7, with D perhaps matching TRBD1 (6 bases). Trimming took 2 bases from V and 6 from J, leaving 17 bases between them. Germline-derived CDR1 and CDR2 are LNHDA and SQIVND (reference sequence). The length of the CDR3 is 15 residues. The DNA for the CDR3 is TGTGCCAGTAGTATAACGTCAGGGGATTACGGCGAGCAGTACTTC. Translating gives CASSITSGDYGEQYF.

The chain has TRBV7-2 and TRBJ1-5; D is perhaps TRBD1 (6 bases). Deletions cut 7 bases from V and 5 bases from J, with 18 bases between. The germline V gene encodes CDR1 SGHTA and CDR2 FQGNSA. The length of the CDR3 is 15 residues. This CDR3 is CASTATGTTDQPQHF. The CDR3 region has the DNA TGTGCCAGCACTGCCACTGGGACAACAGATCAGCCCCAGCATTTT.

CDR3 sequence reads: CASSLGTPPFEQYF. In DNA, the CDR3 is TGCGCCAGCAGCCTGGGGACACCACCCTTCGAGCAGTACTTC. This chain connects TRBV4-1 to TRBJ2-7, with a possible D match to TRBD1 (6 bases). Germline assignment: CDR1 MGHRA and CDR2 YSYEKL. The CDR3 consists of 14 residues. Trimming removed 4 bases at V and 6 bases at J, with 16 bases between.

The chain uses TRBV27 and TRBJ2-1, with a weak D call TRBD2 (5 bases). The CDR3 loop spans 14 amino acids. CDR1 and CDR2 (germline): MNHEY, SMNVEV (reference sequence). V dropped 3 bases and J dropped 5 bases, with 11 bases sitting between them. This CDR3 is CASSFGLTNNEQFF. In nucleotides, the CDR3 is TGTGCCAGCAGTTTCGGACTGACGAACAATGAGCAGTTCTTC.

The rearrangement links TRBV6-5 to TRBJ2-7; the match to TRBD1 covers 7 bases. Trimming at V came to 5 bases and at J to 6 bases, leaving 7 bases not matched to a gene. The length of the CDR3 is 13 residues. CDR1 is MNHEY, CDR2 SVGAGI, per germline. CDR3 bases: TGTGCCAGCAGTACCCACAGGGGCCGCGAGCAGTACTTC. Translation gives CASSTHRGREQYF.

This chain uses TRBV5-1 with TRBJ2-7; 8 bases line up with TRBD2. With V trimmed by 4 bases and J by 5 bases, 5 bases remained unmatched. The CDR3 runs 13 residues. Germline V CDR1 and CDR2: SGHRS, YFSETQ. In DNA, the CDR3 is TGCGCCAGCAGCACGATCGGGGGGGACGAGCAGTACTTC. It yields the protein CASSTIGGDEQYF.

The rearrangement joins TRBV18 to TRBJ1-6, with 7 positions matching TRBD1. The CDR3 is 16 amino acids. Germline V gene lookup returns CDR1 KGHSH and CDR2 LQKENI. Trimming at V came to 0 bases and at J to 7 bases, leaving 6 bases not matched to a gene. The CDR3 DNA follows: TGTGCCAGCTCACCACCGGGCGGGACAGTCAATTCACCCCTCCACTTT. Its protein is CASSPPGGTVNSPLHF.

The gene calls are TRBV7-9 and TRBJ1-1, with D uncertain. V lost 6 bases, J lost 8 bases, and 22 bases lay in between. Germline V gives CDR1 SEHNR, CDR2 FQNEAQ (reference sequence). CDR3 length: 15 amino acids. The CDR3 loop reads CASREDGSLGREAFF. CDR3 sequence (DNA): TGTGCCAGCAGAGAGGACGGGAGCCTTGGCAGGGAAGCTTTCTTT.

The chain has TRBV21-1 and TRBJ2-7; the table's D gene call, TRBD2, was not cross checked with the DNA. TRBV21-1 is deemed a pseudogene. CDR3 length equals 16 residues. The CDR3 DNA follows: TGTGCCAGCAGCTTTTTCAGGACTTCACACACCTACGAGCAGTACTTC. Translated: CASSFFRTSHTYEQYF.

The J gene is TRBJ2-7, the V gene TRBV5-1; 9 bases are a match to TRBD1. Trimming cost V 4 bases and J 5 bases; bases outside gene matches: 7. CDR1 is SGHRS, CDR2 YFSETQ, per germline. The CDR3 runs to 14 residues. CDR3 DNA: TGCGCCAGCAGCAGACCGGGACAGGGCCACGAGCAGTACTTC. Amino acid sequence: CASSRPGQGHEQYF.

V gene TRBV13 combines with J gene TRBJ2-5, with D possibly being TRBD2 (6 bases). Germline V gives CDR1 PRHDT, CDR2 FYEKMQ (reference sequence). The CDR3 has 17 residues. Between the trimmed V and J ends, which lost 0 bases and 0 bases, there was a span of 14 bases. The CDR3 bases are TGTGCCAGCAGCTTAGGAGGGCTAGCGCCATACCAAGAGACCCAGTACTTC. Translation: CASSLGGLAPYQETQYF.

The chain combines TRBV19 with TRBJ1-5; 8 bases align to TRBD1. The CDR3 totals 18 residues. Per the germline V gene, CDR1 is LNHDA and CDR2 is SQIVND (reference sequence). After removal of 0 bases from V and 1 base from J, the junction contained 8 bases not matched to a gene. CDR3 sequence (DNA): TGTGCCAGTAGTATAGAGCAGGGGGCAGGGAGGAGCAATCAGCCCCAGCATTTT. It translates to CASSIEQGAGRSNQPQHF.

V and J are TRBV19 and TRBJ1-2, with 10 bases aligning to TRBD1. V lost 5 bases, J lost 6 bases, and 9 bases stayed unmatched. Germline V gives CDR1 LNHDA, CDR2 SQIVND (reference sequence). The CDR3 loop spans 15 amino acids. CDR3 loop: CASSARDRGEDGYTF. The CDR3 region has the DNA TGTGCCAGTAGTGCCCGGGACAGGGGAGAGGATGGCTACACCTTC.

This clone has a single count. This chain links TRBV5-4 with TRBJ2-7; the match to TRBD1 covers 10 bases. V gave up 4 bases and J gave up 3 bases; unmatched junction bases: 10. The CDR3 has 16 residues. Germline loops: CDR1 SGHNT, CDR2 YYREEE (reference sequence). CDR3 loop: CASSGGDRGSVYEQYF. In DNA, the CDR3 is TGTGCCAGCAGCGGAGGGGACAGGGGCTCCGTCTACGAGCAGTACTTC.